This is a list of T cell receptor beta chains from one sample in a study of long-term antiretroviral therapy in people with HIV. Assay used: immunoSEQ multiplex PCR; TCRdb lists only in-frame clones, some missing. Here the sample spans some 24,000 clones, approximately 90% being singletons. The specimen was unsorted PBMCs, collected 1.8 years before starting antiretroviral therapy. These receptors all stem from a man aged 45-65 years with HIV. Both conserved end residues are trimmed from each CDR3.

j_call	v_call	cdr3_aa
TRBJ1-5	TRBV6-5	ATAFNSNQPQH
TRBJ1-1	TRBV18	ASSQGVWTEAF
TRBJ1-2	TRBV25-1	ASSLPGAQVGGYT
TRBJ1-6	TRBV7-3	ASSTGEGNSPLH
TRBJ1-2	TRBV7-9	ASSPGTGDPEVSYT
TRBJ2-4	TRBV7-2	ASSMLAVAKNIQY
TRBJ1-5	TRBV28	ASTNAEQPQH
TRBJ2-7	TRBV23-1	ASSRPTGTQSYEQY
TRBJ2-1	TRBV28	ASSLGDRRDF
TRBJ2-3	TRBV7-2	ASSLPTDTQY
TRBJ1-6	TRBV9	ASSVGQGRSYNSPLH
TRBJ1-1	TRBV6-6	ASTGGVEAF
TRBJ2-5	TRBV5-4	ASSLGAGGETQY
TRBJ1-1	TRBV10-3	AITGTSDTEAF
TRBJ2-2	TRBV29-1	SVDRATGELF
TRBJ2-5	TRBV5-1	ASSFRAGGFQETQY
TRBJ2-1	TRBV19	ASSTLGRGAYNEQF
TRBJ2-7	TRBV10-3	AISAHREQY
TRBJ2-5	TRBV6-5	ASSRDRQETQY
TRBJ2-5	TRBV6-5	ASSYSKGSETQY
TRBJ2-3	TRBV29-1	SVEFPGASTDTQY
TRBJ1-2	TRBV15	ATSREAGRGPNYGYT
TRBJ1-6	TRBV10-1	ASSESLDSPLH
TRBJ2-3	TRBV29-1	SVSGRTGSLNTQY
TRBJ2-5	TRBV7-9	ASSPPSSILAGDETQY
TRBJ2-2	TRBV7-8	ASSFDRVVAGELF
TRBJ2-3	TRBV27	ASSLGPDRPADTQY
TRBJ2-3	TRBV14	ASSLTGGFTDTQY
TRBJ1-6	TRBV18	ASSPRGGWDSPLH
TRBJ2-6	TRBV27	ASSLRSGANVLT